The next 9 T cell receptor beta chains were all read from a single sample in a study of graft-versus-host responses after intestinal transplantation. Intraepithelial lymphocytes and lamina propria lymphocytes were released through processing of graft tissue. Profiled with immunoSEQ multiplex PCR; TCRdb holds only in-frame clones, not every one. The sample shows about 16,000 clones, roughly 80% of them seen only once. Sequenced material: ileum tissue, taken 584 days after intestinal transplantation. These receptors were collected from a human patient who received an intestinal transplant, so some T cells may come from the graft donor.

In DNA, the CDR3 is TGTGCCAGTAGTATAGATAGGGGTGCGAACACCGGGGAGCTGTTTTTT. Protein sequence: CASSIDRGANTGELFF. This rearrangement joins TRBV19 to TRBJ2-2, with D possibly being TRBD1 (5 bases). Germline V CDR1 and CDR2: LNHDA, SQIVND (reference sequence). V was pared by 0 bases and J by 0 bases, with 8 bases between. This CDR3 is 16 amino acids long.

The rearrangement links TRBV19 to TRBJ2-1; D not certain. Trimming left V 3 bases short and J 15 bases short, with 15 bases between. Germline V gives CDR1 LNHDA, CDR2 SQIVND (reference sequence). The CDR3 loop spans 12 amino acids. CDR3 amino acids: CASSIGGLLGFF. The CDR3, as DNA: TGTGCCAGTAGTATCGGTGGCCTTCTAGGGTTCTTC.

The chain carries TRBV7-8 and TRBJ2-2; 7 nucleotides agree with TRBD1. Trimming took 4 bases from V and 0 from J; bases not matched to a gene: 5. The CDR3 has 16 residues. Germline lookup yields CDR1 SGHVS and CDR2 FQNEAQ. The CDR3 DNA sequence: TGTGCCAGCAGCTACCCGGGACAGACGAACACCGGGGAGCTGTTTTTT. This sequence encodes CASSYPGQTNTGELFF.

The rearrangement uses TRBV14 and TRBJ1-2; unclear D gene. Germline V gene lookup returns CDR1 SGHDN and CDR2 FVKESK. Trimming took 1 base from V and 8 from J, leaving 11 bases between them. The CDR3 runs to 13 residues. CDR3 sequence (DNA): TGTGCCAGCAGCCAAGCGGGGATAGGGGGCTACACCTTC. Protein product: CASSQAGIGGYTF.

The chain has TRBV5-4 and TRBJ2-4, with 7 bases aligning to TRBD1. The length of the CDR3 is 15 residues. CDR1 is SGHNT and CDR2 is YYREEE in the germline V gene (reference sequence). Losses at the gene ends were 3 bases for V and 6 bases for J; bases not matched to a gene: 9. The CDR3 sequence is CASSSEAQGLNIQYF. CDR3 coding DNA: TGTGCCAGCAGCTCCGAGGCACAGGGGCTAAACATTCAGTACTTC.

The chain has TRBV4-1 and TRBJ2-1; 11 nucleotides line up with TRBD2. Germline CDR1 and CDR2: MGHRA and YSYEKL. CDR3 length: 16 amino acids. V was pared by 4 bases and J by 2 bases, with 4 bases of the junction left unmatched. The CDR3 DNA sequence: TGCGCCAGCAGCCTTACGACTAGCGGGGCCTACAATGAGCAGTTCTTC. It codes for CASSLTTSGAYNEQFF.

The chain carries TRBV4-2 and TRBJ2-7; D is ambiguous. From germline, CDR1 is LGHNA and CDR2 YNFKEQ. The germline V and J ends were trimmed by 3 bases and 0 bases, with 6 bases remaining between them. The length of the CDR3 is 13 residues. CDR3 residues: CASSQGPSYEQYF. As DNA, the CDR3 is TGTGCCAGCAGCCAGGGTCCCTCCTACGAGCAGTACTTC.

CDR3 residues: CASSPGQGRSPLHF. The CDR3 DNA is TGTGCCAGCAGCCCCGGACAGGGGCGTTCACCCCTCCACTTT. This sequence joins TRBV5-4 and TRBJ1-6, with 9 bases that match TRBD1. Unmatched junction bases numbered 5, after V lost 4 bases and J lost 9 bases. CDR1 SGHNT and CDR2 YYREEE come from the germline V gene (reference sequence). The CDR3 covers 14 residues.

The chain links TRBV7-6 to TRBJ2-1; D call uncertain. V was pared by 4 bases and J by 0 bases, with 10 bases between. The germline CDR1 and CDR2 sequences are SGHVS and FNYEAQ. CDR3 size: 15 residues. The CDR3 nucleotides are TGTGCCAGCAGCTCCTATCCGAGCTCCTACAATGAGCAGTTCTTC. Translated, it gives CASSSYPSSYNEQFF.